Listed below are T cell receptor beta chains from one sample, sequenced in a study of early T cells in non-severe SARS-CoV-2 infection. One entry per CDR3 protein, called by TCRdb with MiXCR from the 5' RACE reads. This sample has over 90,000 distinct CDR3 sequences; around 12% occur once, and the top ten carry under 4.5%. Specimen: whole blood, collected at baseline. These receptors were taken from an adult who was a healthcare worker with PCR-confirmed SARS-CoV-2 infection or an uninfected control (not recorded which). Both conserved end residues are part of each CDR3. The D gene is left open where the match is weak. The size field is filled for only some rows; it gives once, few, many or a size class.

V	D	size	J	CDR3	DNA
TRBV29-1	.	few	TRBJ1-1	CSVAGSLNTEAFF	TGCAGCGTTGCAGGCTCCTTAAACACTGAAGCTTTCTTT
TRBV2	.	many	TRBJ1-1	CASSVPSPEAFF	TGTGCCAGCAGTGTTCCCAGCCCTGAAGCTTTCTTT
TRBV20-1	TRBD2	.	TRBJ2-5	CSAREVQETQYF	TGCAGTGCTCGGGAGGTCCAAGAGACCCAGTACTTC
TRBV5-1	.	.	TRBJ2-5	CASSLGAGQQETQYF	TGCGCCAGCAGCTTGGGGGCAGGACAGCAAGAGACCCAGTACTTC
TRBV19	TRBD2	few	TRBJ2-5	CATLAGTPETQYF	TGTGCCACCCTAGCGGGAACCCCAGAGACCCAGTACTTC
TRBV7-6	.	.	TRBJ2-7	CASSLIMTGPHEQYF	TGTGCCAGCAGCTTAATTATGACAGGCCCCCACGAGCAGTACTTC
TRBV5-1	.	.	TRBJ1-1	CASSAGIQAFF	TGCGCCAGCAGCGCGGGAATTCAAGCTTTCTTT
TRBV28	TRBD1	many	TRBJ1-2	CASSWESWGQDYGYTF	TGTGCCAGCAGTTGGGAATCTTGGGGACAGGACTATGGCTACACCTTC
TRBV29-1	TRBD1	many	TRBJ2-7	CSVVGQGFYEQYF	TGCAGCGTTGTTGGACAGGGGTTCTACGAGCAGTACTTC
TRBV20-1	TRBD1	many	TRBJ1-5	CSAYAQGRLTGNQPQHF	TGCAGTGCTTACGCACAGGGGCGTTTGACGGGCAATCAGCCCCAGCATTTT
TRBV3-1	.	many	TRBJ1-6	CASSHSKLNSPLHF	TGTGCCAGCAGCCACAGTAAGCTGAATTCACCCCTCCACTTT
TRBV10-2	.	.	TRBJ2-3	CASSPGWKGDTQYF	TGCGCCAGCAGCCCGGGTTGGAAGGGAGATACGCAGTATTTT
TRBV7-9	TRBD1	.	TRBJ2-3	CASSTNRGSTDTQYF	TGTGCCAGCAGCACGAACAGGGGGTCCACAGATACGCAGTATTTT
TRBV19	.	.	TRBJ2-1	CASSIDPLGRSSYNEQFF	TGTGCCAGTAGTATAGATCCCTTAGGCCGTAGCTCCTACAATGAGCAGTTCTTC
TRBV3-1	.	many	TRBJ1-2	CASTGSINGYTF	TGTGCCAGTACGGGCTCTATCAATGGCTACACCTTC
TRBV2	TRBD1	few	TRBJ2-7	CASSEGVWQGAYEQYF	TGTGCCAGCAGTGAAGGGGTATGGCAGGGGGCCTACGAGCAGTACTTC
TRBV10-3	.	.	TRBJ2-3	CAIAGKSDMQYF	TGTGCCATCGCCGGAAAGTCCGATATGCAGTATTTT
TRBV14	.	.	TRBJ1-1	CASSQAHTEAFF	TGTGCCAGCAGCCAAGCCCACACTGAAGCTTTCTTT
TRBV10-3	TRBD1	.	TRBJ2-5	CAIRPQGDQETQYF	TGTGCCATCAGGCCTCAGGGGGATCAAGAGACCCAGTACTTC
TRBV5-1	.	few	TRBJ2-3	CASSLMGHGTDTQYF	TGCGCCAGCAGCTTGATGGGGCACGGCACAGATACGCAGTATTTT
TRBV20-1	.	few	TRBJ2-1	CSASPHNEQFF	TGCAGTGCTAGTCCCCACAATGAGCAGTTCTTC
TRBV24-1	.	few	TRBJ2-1	CATSDSSPSSYNEQFF	TGTGCCACCAGTGATTCGAGCCCCAGCTCCTACAATGAGCAGTTCTTC
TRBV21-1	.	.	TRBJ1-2	CASSLWVNYGYTF	TGTGCCAGCAGCCTTTGGGTTAACTATGGCTACACCTTC
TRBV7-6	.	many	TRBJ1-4	CASSLGRTSNEKLFF	TGTGCCAGCAGCTTAGGGCGGACATCTAATGAAAAACTGTTTTTT
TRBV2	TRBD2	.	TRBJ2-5	CASGTSGTSRETQYF	TGTGCCAGCGGGACTAGCGGAACCTCGCGTGAGACCCAGTACTTC
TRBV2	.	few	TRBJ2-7	CASNDRTIYEQYF	TGTGCCAGCAATGACAGGACCATCTACGAGCAGTACTTC
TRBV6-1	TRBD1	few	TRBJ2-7	CASSGVTGGAYGNF	TGTGCCAGCAGTGGTGTGACAGGGGGCGCGTACGGTAACTTC
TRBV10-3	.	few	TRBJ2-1	CAISGWLYNEQFF	TGTGCCATCAGTGGCTGGTTATACAATGAGCAGTTCTTC
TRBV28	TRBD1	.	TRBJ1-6	CASGEGQGSSPLHF	TGTGCCAGCGGGGAGGGACAGGGATCTTCACCCCTCCACTTT
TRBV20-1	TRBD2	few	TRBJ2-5	CSPGLAGEKTQYF	TGCAGTCCCGGACTAGCGGGGGAGAAGACCCAGTACTTC
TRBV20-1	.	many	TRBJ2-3	CSARVGGWSTQYF	TGCAGTGCTAGAGTTGGGGGTTGGTCTACGCAGTATTTT
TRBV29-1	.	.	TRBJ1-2	CSVLGANYGYTF	TGCAGCGTTCTGGGAGCCAACTATGGCTACACCTTC
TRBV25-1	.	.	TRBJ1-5	CASSEPGDNQPQHF	TGTGCCAGCAGTGAACCAGGAGACAATCAGCCCCAGCATTTT
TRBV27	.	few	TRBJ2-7	CASRQIGADKQYF	TGTGCCAGCAGACAAATCGGGGCCGACAAGCAGTACTTC
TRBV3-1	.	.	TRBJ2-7	CASSQGREQYF	TGTGCCAGCAGCCAAGGAAGGGAGCAGTACTTC
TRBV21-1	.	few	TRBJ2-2	CASSRLALVTGELFF	TGTGCCAGCAGCAGGCTAGCGTTGGTCACCGGGGAGCTGTTTTTT
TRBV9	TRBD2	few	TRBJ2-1	CASSPRLAGANEQFF	TGTGCCAGCAGCCCTAGACTAGCGGGGGCCAATGAGCAGTTCTTC
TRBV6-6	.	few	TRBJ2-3	CASGGNTDTQYF	TGTGCCAGCGGCGGGAACACAGATACGCAGTATTTT
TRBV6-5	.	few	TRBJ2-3	CASSYTPRSDTQYF	TGTGCCAGCAGTTACACCCCGAGGAGCGATACGCAGTATTTT
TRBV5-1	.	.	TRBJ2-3	CASSLEGATWTDTQYF	TGCGCCAGCAGCTTGGAAGGGGCAACCTGGACAGATACGCAGTATTTT
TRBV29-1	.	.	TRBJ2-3	CSVRRYPSTDTQYF	TGCAGCGTCCGACGGTATCCTAGCACAGATACGCAGTATTTT